This passage covers 8 T cell receptor beta chains from one sample sequenced in a study of T cell repertoires in cytomegalovirus infection. TCRdb passed the reads through MiXCR, listing each CDR3 protein once. The table records about 530,000 distinct CDR3 sequences, about 26% of them present only once. Specimen: PBMCs. These receptors all stem from a human donor in good health (CMV status not recorded). Some clones in this sample may be carry-over from other donors' samples.

This clonotype was observed a handful of times. V and J are TRBV20-1 and TRBJ2-5, with TRBD2 identical over 12 bases. Losses at the gene ends were 2 bases for V and 5 bases for J; bases not matched to a gene: 0. This CDR3 contains 13 residues. Germline V gene data show CDR1 as DFQATT and CDR2 as SNEGSKA (reference sequence). The CDR3 sequence is CSARLAGGETQYF. CDR3 DNA sequence: TGCAGTGCTAGACTAGCGGGAGGGGAGACCCAGTACTTC.

The J gene is TRBJ1-2, the V gene TRBV4-1; unclear D gene. CDR1 and CDR2 (germline): MGHRA, YSYEKL. V lost 3 bases, J lost 2 bases, and 13 bases lay in between. This CDR3 is built from 15 residues. The DNA of the CDR3 is TGCGCCAGCAGCCAGATGAGGCTCGGGAACTATGGCTACACCTTC. Translating gives CASSQMRLGNYGYTF.

This clonotype has more than one count but fewer than ten. The gene calls are TRBV5-5 and TRBJ1-1, with D perhaps TRBD1 (5 bases). The CDR3 runs to 14 residues. V lost 5 bases and J 0 bases, leaving 11 bases between the germline ends. The germline V gene encodes CDR1 SGHKS and CDR2 YYEKEE (reference sequence). The CDR3 sequence is CASRLGTLNTEAFF. As DNA, the CDR3 is TGTGCCAGCAGGCTGGGGACTTTGAACACTGAAGCTTTCTTT.

The V call is TRBV15, the J call TRBJ2-5; D gene ambiguous. Germline values: CDR1 LNHNV, CDR2 YYDKDF (reference sequence). V lost 2 bases, J lost 6 bases, and 10 bases lay in between. This CDR3 spans 13 amino acids. As DNA, the CDR3 is TGTGCCACCAGCAGAAGGGATGCGAAGACCCAGTACTTC. It translates to CATSRRDAKTQYF.

This clonotype came up a few times. This chain links TRBV12-3 or TRBV12-4 with TRBJ2-1; 7 bases are a match to TRBD1. This CDR3 contains 14 residues. V was pared by 2 bases and J by 5 bases, with 3 bases of the junction left unmatched. The CDR3 sequence: CASSLMQGDNEQFF. The CDR3 nucleotides read TGTGCCAGCAGTTTAATGCAGGGGGACAATGAGCAGTTCTTC.

This clonotype has just one count. The chain has TRBV20-1 and TRBJ2-2; 10 positions agree with TRBD2. The CDR3 has 16 residues. Germline trimming cut 2 bases from V and 6 bases from J; bases unmatched to any gene: 9. In germline, CDR1 is DFQATT, CDR2 SNEGSKA (reference sequence). The CDR3 bases are TGCAGTGCTAGACCCAGCGGGAGGGCCGTGGCCGGGGAGCTGTTTTTT. This gives the protein CSARPSGRAVAGELFF.

This clonotype appeared a few times. This chain connects TRBV6-4 to TRBJ1-2, with TRBD1 as a possible D gene (6 bases). CDR1 and CDR2 from the germline V gene are MRHNA and SNTAGT. Trimming took off 0 bases at V and 9 bases at J, with 14 bases between the two ends. The CDR3 covers 14 residues. This chain's CDR3 is CASSDSGTPPSYTF. The CDR3 region has the DNA TGTGCCAGCAGTGACTCGGGGACACCCCCGAGCTACACCTTC.

This clonotype was detected ten times or more. The chain is built from TRBV12-3 or TRBV12-4 and TRBJ1-6; tentative D call: TRBD1 (6 bases). This CDR3 comprises 16 residues. V shed 6 bases and J shed 8 bases, with 20 bases lying between them. The CDR3 here is CASSSRGAPQDSPLHF. The CDR3 DNA follows: TGTGCCAGCAGCTCCCGGGGGGCCCCTCAAGATTCACCCCTCCACTTT.